The clone carrying this T cell receptor beta chain was counted only a few times. No antigen is known for it. The entry originates in a study of identical twins. Study conclusions and caveats: Analyses of zero insertions could, in part, be confounded by invariant MAIT and iNKT cells.

TCRdb redid the calling of the 5' RACE reads with MiXCR, one entry per CDR3 protein. The sample yields fewer than 550,000 distinct CDR3 sequences, roughly 15% seen once. J gave up 6 bases and V 5 bases, and 18 bases lay outside the gene matches. Per germline, CDR1 KGHDR and CDR2 SFDVKD. The CDR3 consists of 18 residues. The sample was also linked to a second study, of yellow fever vaccine responses in identical twins.

The chain uses TRBV24-1 and TRBJ2-1; TRBD1 matches at 7 bases. This TCR came from a woman aged 18-30 years in good health. Sequencing used CD4+ T cells sorted from blood. The CDR3 region has the DNA TGTGCCACCAGTGCACAGGGGTGGGTACCGGGAATCTCCAATGAGCAGTTCTTC. Translated: CATSAQGWVPGISNEQFF.